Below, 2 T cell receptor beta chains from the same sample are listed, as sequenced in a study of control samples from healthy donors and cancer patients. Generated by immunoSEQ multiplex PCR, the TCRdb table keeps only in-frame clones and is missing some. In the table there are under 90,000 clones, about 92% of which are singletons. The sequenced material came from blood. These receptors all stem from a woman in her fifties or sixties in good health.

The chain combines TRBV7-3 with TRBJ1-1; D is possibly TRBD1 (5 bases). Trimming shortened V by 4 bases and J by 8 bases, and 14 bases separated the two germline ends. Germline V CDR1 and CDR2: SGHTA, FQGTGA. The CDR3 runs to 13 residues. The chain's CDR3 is CASSSQDGTEAFF. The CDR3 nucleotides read TGTGCCAGCAGCTCCCAGGACGGGACCGAAGCTTTCTTT. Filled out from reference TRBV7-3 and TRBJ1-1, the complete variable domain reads GAGVSQTPSNKVTEKGKYVELRCDPISGHTALYWYRQSLGQGPEFLIYFQGTGAADDSGLPNDRFFAVRPEGSVSTLKIQRTERGDSAVYLCASSSQDGTEAFFGQGTRLTVV.

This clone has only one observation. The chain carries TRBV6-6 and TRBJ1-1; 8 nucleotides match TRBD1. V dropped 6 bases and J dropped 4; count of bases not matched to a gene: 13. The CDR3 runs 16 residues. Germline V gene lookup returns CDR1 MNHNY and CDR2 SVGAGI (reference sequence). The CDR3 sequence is CASRRTGGPSSTEAFF. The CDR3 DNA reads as TGTGCCAGCAGAAGAACAGGGGGGCCTTCGTCCACTGAAGCTTTCTTT.